The 11 T cell receptor beta chains reported below all come from one sample, sequenced in a study of blood T cell repertoires in COVID-19. Libraries were prepared by immunoSEQ multiplex PCR; TCRdb keeps only in-frame clonotypes and omits some of them. The table includes 95,000 to 120,000 clones, less than 85% detected once. The sample consisted of peripheral blood. These receptors were collected from a woman between 40 and 55 years old with acute or convalescent COVID-19.

This chain uses TRBV11-2 with TRBJ2-5; the match to TRBD2 covers 15 bases. This CDR3 is 17 amino acids long. Germline-derived CDR1 and CDR2 are SGHAT and FQNNGV. Trimming cost V 3 bases and J 1 base; bases outside gene matches: 3. The CDR3: CASSFMGLAGGQETQYF. The CDR3 DNA follows: TGTGCCAGCAGCTTCATGGGACTAGCGGGGGGCCAAGAGACCCAGTACTTC. The full variable domain, its missing parts supplied by reference TRBV11-2 and TRBJ2-5, is EAGVAQSPRYKIIEKRQSVAFWCNPISGHATLYWYQQILGQGPKLLIQFQNNGVVDDSQLPKDRFSAERLKGVDSTLKIQPAKLEDSAVYLCASSFMGLAGGQETQYFGPGTRLLVL.

The rearrangement joins TRBV5-1 to TRBJ2-5; 8 nucleotides match TRBD1. CDR1 and CDR2 from the germline V gene are SGHRS and YFSETQ. This CDR3 region has 14 residues. With 4 bases clipped from V and 5 bases from J, the junction kept 7 bases outside the gene matches. Here the CDR3 DNA reads TGCGCCAGCAGCCCCGGGACAGGCAGGGAGACCCAGTACTTC. It encodes CASSPGTGRETQYF.

This clone has more than one count but fewer than ten. The chain carries TRBV6-5 and TRBJ1-3, with D perhaps TRBD1 (5 bases). Germline-derived CDR1 and CDR2 are MNHEY and SVGAGI. This CDR3 spans 15 amino acids. Between the trimmed V and J ends, which lost 6 bases and 0 bases, there was a span of 12 bases. CDR3 nucleotides: TGTGCCAGCAGCCCAGACGGGGGCTCTGGAAACACCATATATTTT. Amino acid sequence: CASSPDGGSGNTIYF.

The chain has TRBV24-1 and TRBJ1-2; possible D gene TRBD1, 5 bases. Per germline, CDR1 KGHDR and CDR2 SFDVKD. The germline V and J ends were trimmed by 7 bases and 4 bases, with 12 bases remaining between them. The CDR3 totals 13 residues. This CDR3 reads CATRSATAYGYTF. The CDR3 DNA sequence: TGTGCCACCAGGTCCGCGACAGCCTATGGCTACACCTTC.

This clone was seen a handful of times. This chain uses TRBV7-3 with TRBJ2-1; 11 bases agree with TRBD1. With 5 bases clipped from V and 6 bases from J, the junction kept 6 bases outside the gene matches. The CDR3 runs 15 residues. Germline V gene lookup returns CDR1 SGHTA and CDR2 FQGTGA. CDR3: CASSKDRGLSNEQFF. The DNA of the CDR3 is TGTGCCAGCAGCAAGGACAGGGGGCTGAGCAATGAGCAGTTCTTC.

The gene calls are TRBV27 and TRBJ1-1, with 9 nucleotides matching TRBD1. The CDR3 consists of 14 residues. CDR1 and CDR2 (germline): MNHEY, SMNVEV (reference sequence). J gave up 1 base and V 5 bases, and 2 bases lay outside the gene matches. The CDR3 is CASSRQGGNTEAFF. CDR3 DNA: TGTGCCAGCAGTCGACAGGGGGGGAACACTGAAGCTTTCTTT.

This chain connects TRBV3-1 (or the pseudogene TRBV3-2) to TRBJ2-7; TRBD1 aligns across 9 bases. CDR1 and CDR2 (germline): LGHDT, YNNKEL (reference sequence). Trimming removed 5 bases from V and 4 bases from J; junction bases left unmatched: 9. CDR3 length equals 15 residues. CDR3: CASSESGTGRYEQYF. CDR3 in DNA: TGTGCCAGCAGCGAATCCGGGACAGGGAGATACGAGCAGTACTTC.

The chain couples TRBV7-2 to TRBJ1-5; 11 bases are a match to TRBD1. V trimming: 4 bases; J trimming: 6 bases; junction bases outside the gene matches: 2. Per the germline V gene, CDR1 is SGHTA and CDR2 is FQGNSA. This CDR3 region has 14 residues. The CDR3 loop is CASSSGTGGQPQHF. The CDR3 coding sequence is TGTGCCAGCAGCTCAGGGACAGGGGGTCAGCCCCAGCATTTT. Looking up the rest from reference TRBV7-2 and TRBJ1-5 gives the full variable domain: GAGVSQSPSNKVTEKGKDVELRCDPISGHTALYWYRQSLGQGLEFLIYFQGNSAPDKSGLPSDRFSAERTGGSVSTLTIQRTQQEDSAVYLCASSSGTGGQPQHFGDGTRLSIL.

The V call is TRBV5-1, the J call TRBJ2-1; 13 positions match TRBD2. Germline assignment: CDR1 SGHRS and CDR2 YFSETQ. V lost 2 bases, J lost 10 bases, and 9 bases stayed unmatched. The CDR3 consists of 16 residues. The CDR3 here is CASSLGTSGESREQFF. In DNA, the CDR3 is TGCGCCAGCAGCTTAGGGACTAGCGGGGAGTCTCGAGAGCAGTTCTTC.

The V and J genes are TRBV2 and TRBJ2-5; TRBD1 aligns across 8 bases. Germline V lookup: CDR1 SNHLY, CDR2 FYNNEI. This CDR3 has 14 amino acids. Trimming at V came to 8 bases and at J to 4 bases, leaving 9 bases not matched to a gene. The CDR3: CASEDRVRRETQYF. The CDR3 DNA sequence: TGTGCCAGCGAGGACAGGGTGCGGCGAGAGACCCAGTACTTC.

V is TRBV28 and J is TRBJ2-7, with 9 bases aligning to TRBD1. J gave up 3 bases and V 8 bases, and 8 bases lay outside the gene matches. Per germline, CDR1 MDHEN and CDR2 SYDVKM. There are 14 residues in the CDR3. The CDR3, as DNA: TGTGCCAGCGGTGGGACAGGGCTTTACTACGAGCAGTACTTC. It translates to CASGGTGLYYEQYF. Combining the CDR3 with reference TRBV28 and TRBJ2-7 gives the whole variable domain DVKVTQSSRYLVKRTGEKVFLECVQDMDHENMFWYRQDPGLGLRLIYFSYDVKMKEKGDIPEGYSVSREKKERFSLILESASTNQTSMYLCASGGTGLYYEQYFGPGTRLTVT.